Presented here are 25 T cell receptor beta chains from one specimen sequenced in a study of blood T cell repertoires in COVID-19. TCRdb's table, derived via immunoSEQ multiplex PCR, lists solely in-frame clones and lacks some. The sample consists of tens of thousands of clones, approximately 90% of them appearing once. The specimen was peripheral blood. These receptor sequences come from a human donor with active COVID-19. The donor label of this sample is uncertain.

This rearrangement joins TRBV19 to TRBJ2-3, with D perhaps matching TRBD2 (6 bases). The CDR3 contains 13 residues. Trimming stripped 1 base from V and 4 bases from J, with 6 bases between. Germline CDR1 LNHDA, CDR2 SQIVND (reference sequence). The CDR3 bases are TGTGCCAGTAGTATAGGGGGGGCAGATACGCAGTATTTT. This translates into CASSIGGADTQYF.

The genes are TRBV6-2 or TRBV6-3 and TRBJ2-1; D is ambiguous. V lost 5 bases, J lost 6 bases, and 5 bases lay in between. Germline CDR1 and CDR2: MNHEY and SVGEGT. The CDR3 is made up of 11 amino acids. The CDR3 is CASSNSNEQFF. In DNA, the CDR3 is TGTGCCAGCAGTAACAGCAATGAGCAGTTCTTC.

This clone was seen only once. The CDR3 sequence is CASSRLGGANVLTF. CDR3 nucleotide sequence: TGTGCCAGCAGCCGCCTAGGTGGGGCCAACGTCCTGACTTTC. V gene TRBV14 combines with J gene TRBJ2-6; D not resolved. Trimming took 4 bases from V and 3 from J, leaving 7 bases between them. Germline V gene data show CDR1 as SGHDN and CDR2 as FVKESK. The CDR3 runs 14 residues.

This chain links TRBV28 with TRBJ2-6; 8 nucleotides line up with TRBD1. With V trimmed by 8 bases and J by 4 bases, 10 bases remained unmatched. The CDR3 has 16 amino acids. The germline gives CDR1 MDHEN, CDR2 SYDVKM. The CDR3 sequence: CASVTDRAGGANVLTF. DNA of the CDR3: TGTGCCAGCGTAACGGACAGGGCGGGAGGGGCCAACGTCCTGACTTTC.

This chain connects TRBV10-3 to TRBJ2-1; D possibly corresponds to TRBD2 (5 bases). CDR3 size: 14 residues. In germline, CDR1 is ENHRY, CDR2 SYGVKD. V was trimmed by 4 bases and J by 0 bases, leaving 7 bases between them. CDR3 residues: CAISGLASYNEQFF. The CDR3 nucleotides are TGTGCCATCAGTGGTCTAGCCTCCTACAATGAGCAGTTCTTC.

The table lists this clone with a count of one. This chain joins TRBV6-5 and TRBJ1-6, with unresolved D. Trimming stripped 7 bases from V and 5 bases from J, with 9 bases between. Germline V CDR1 and CDR2: MNHEY, SVGAGI. This CDR3 region has 13 residues. CDR3 sequence reads: CASTLNNNSPLHF. Written as DNA, the CDR3 is TGTGCCAGCACCCTCAACAATAATTCACCCCTCCACTTT.

The rearrangement uses TRBV5-6 and TRBJ2-1, with TRBD1 matching 9 bases. The V gene's germline CDR1 is SGHDT and CDR2 YYEEEE. The CDR3 has 15 amino acids. The junction had 8 bases not matched to a gene; V was cut back by 4 bases and J by 6 bases. CDR3 residues: CASSQWDREANEQFF. The CDR3 nucleotides read TGTGCCAGCAGCCAGTGGGACAGGGAAGCCAATGAGCAGTTCTTC.

The V gene is TRBV20-1, the J gene TRBJ2-2, with 13 bases matching TRBD2. Germline V lookup: CDR1 DFQATT, CDR2 SNEGSKA (reference sequence). The CDR3 is made up of 16 amino acids. The ends lost 3 bases at V and 7 bases at J; junction bases unmatched: 8. The CDR3 bases are TGCAGTGCTAGTTCAGGACTAGCGGGAGTAGGCGGGGAGCTGTTTTTT. Its protein is CSASSGLAGVGGELFF.

The CDR3 protein is CASSLDQGGEQFF. CDR3 bases: TGTGCCAGCAGCTTAGATCAGGGGGGTGAGCAGTTCTTC. V is TRBV11-3 and J is TRBJ2-1, with D perhaps TRBD1 (7 bases). CDR1 and CDR2 from the germline V gene are SGHNT and YENEEA. This CDR3 contains 13 residues. V lost 0 bases to trimming and J lost 9 bases, with 9 bases between them.

This chain joins TRBV29-1 and TRBJ2-1; D possibly corresponds to TRBD1 (6 bases). The CDR3 loop spans 15 amino acids. In germline, CDR1 is SQVTM, CDR2 ANQGSEA. Deletions cut 0 bases from V and 4 bases from J, with 13 bases between. The CDR3 here is CSVEENGDTYNEQFF. The CDR3 DNA reads TGCAGCGTTGAAGAGAACGGGGACACTTACAATGAGCAGTTCTTC.

A single count supports this clone. The V and J genes are TRBV6-5 and TRBJ1-2; a possible D gene is TRBD1 (6 bases). Trimming shortened V by 6 bases and J by 3 bases, and 8 bases separated the two germline ends. The CDR3 covers 12 residues. Germline V CDR1 and CDR2: MNHEY, SVGAGI. This chain's CDR3 is CASRGADYGYTF. The DNA for the CDR3 is TGTGCCAGCAGGGGGGCCGACTATGGCTACACCTTC.

The J gene is TRBJ2-2, the V gene TRBV7-2; 7 positions match TRBD2. The junction had 8 bases not matched to a gene; V was cut back by 5 bases and J by 2 bases. This CDR3 has 16 residues. Germline assignment: CDR1 SGHTA and CDR2 FQGNSA. The CDR3 DNA sequence: TGTGCCAGCAGCCCAGGGCTAGCGGTAAACACCGGGGAGCTGTTTTTT. Its translation: CASSPGLAVNTGELFF.

The chain links TRBV9 to TRBJ1-2, with D maybe TRBD1 (6 bases). Trimming removed 0 bases at V and 4 bases at J, with 10 bases between. The CDR3 loop spans 14 amino acids. CDR1 SGDLS and CDR2 YYNGEE come from the germline V gene. CDR3 DNA sequence: TGTGCCAGCAGCGTAGCAGGGGCAGGCTATGGCTACACCTTC. It is translated as CASSVAGAGYGYTF.

The V gene is TRBV6-6, the J gene TRBJ2-2, with D tentatively TRBD2 (6 bases). Germline CDR1 is MNHNY and CDR2 is SVGAGI (reference sequence). Deletions cut 5 bases from V and 2 bases from J, with 21 bases between. This CDR3 spans 18 amino acids. CDR3 in DNA: TGTGCCAGCAGTCTCGGAGGGGCCTGGGGCCTAAACACCGGGGAGCTGTTTTTT. Protein product: CASSLGGAWGLNTGELFF.

This chain uses TRBV5-6 with TRBJ2-2, with 8 bases lining up with TRBD2. The CDR3 spans 16 residues. Germline trimming cut 2 bases from V and 3 bases from J; bases unmatched to any gene: 6. Germline V gene sequence: CDR1 SGHDT, CDR2 YYEEEE. CDR3 protein: CASSLTGTSYTGELFF. The CDR3 nucleotides are TGTGCCAGCAGCTTAACCGGGACTAGTTACACCGGGGAGCTGTTTTTT.

This chain uses TRBV21-1 with TRBJ2-3; the table's D call of TRBD1 was not tested on the DNA. TRBV21-1 is flagged as a pseudogene. This CDR3 has 19 residues. The CDR3 nucleotides are TGTGCCAGCAGCTATTCACCCTGCCGGGACAGGGGGCGCGGAGATACGCAGTATTTT. This gives the protein CASSYSPCRDRGRGDTQYF.

In this sample, this clone turned up a few times. The chain employs TRBV27 and TRBJ1-5; 7 nucleotides line up with TRBD1. Trimming cost V 5 bases and J 9 bases; bases outside gene matches: 13. This CDR3 comprises 15 residues. The V gene's germline CDR1 is MNHEY and CDR2 SMNVEV (reference sequence). In DNA, the CDR3 is TGTGCCAGCAGTATCCAGGGGGTCCCCCTTTGGCCCCAGCATTTT. Its translation: CASSIQGVPLWPQHF.

The chain combines TRBV10-3 with TRBJ2-5; possibly TRBD1 for D (6 bases). The CDR3 totals 14 residues. Trimming shortened V by 0 bases and J by 2 bases, and 7 bases separated the two germline ends. CDR1 and CDR2 (germline): ENHRY, SYGVKD. This chain's CDR3 is CAISESGQQETQYF. The DNA for the CDR3 is TGTGCCATCAGTGAGTCTGGACAGCAAGAGACCCAGTACTTC.

This CDR3 is CASSVVVAGGPGEQFF. CDR3 bases: TGTGCCAGCAGCGTAGTCGTAGCGGGGGGGCCAGGTGAGCAGTTCTTC. The chain is built from TRBV9 and TRBJ2-1; 11 bases are shared with TRBD2. The CDR3 sequence is 16 residues long. V trimming: 0 bases; J trimming: 9 bases; junction bases outside the gene matches: 8. The germline gives CDR1 SGDLS, CDR2 YYNGEE.

The V call is TRBV18, the J call TRBJ2-1; TRBD2 matches 8 bases. Trimming removed 4 bases from V and 6 bases from J; junction bases left unmatched: 8. The CDR3 extends over 15 amino acids. Per the germline V gene, CDR1 is KGHSH and CDR2 is LQKENI. The CDR3: CASSLPGLGGNEQFF. The CDR3 bases are TGTGCCAGCTCACTACCGGGACTAGGTGGCAATGAGCAGTTCTTC.

The chain has TRBV28 and TRBJ1-3, with TRBD1 identical over 8 bases. This CDR3 region has 17 residues. Germline CDR1 MDHEN, CDR2 SYDVKM. After removal of 5 bases from V and 3 bases from J, the junction contained 12 bases not matched to a gene. CDR3 residues: CASSALDRGLYGNTIYF. CDR3 nucleotides: TGTGCCAGCAGTGCCCTCGACAGGGGTTTATATGGAAACACCATATATTTT.

This rearrangement joins TRBV19 to TRBJ1-2; 7 nucleotides agree with TRBD1. There are 15 residues in the CDR3. The V and J ends lost 5 bases and 4 bases, in that order; junction bases with no gene match: 10. Per the germline V gene, CDR1 is LNHDA and CDR2 is SQIVND (reference sequence). The chain's CDR3 is CASSGPGQSTYGYTF. The DNA of the CDR3 is TGTGCCAGTAGTGGGCCGGGACAGAGCACCTATGGCTACACCTTC. Variable domain in full (rest from reference TRBV19 and TRBJ1-2): DGGITQSPKYLFRKEGQNVTLSCEQNLNHDAMYWYRQDPGQGLRLIYYSQIVNDFQKGDIAEGYSVSREKKESFPLTVTSAQKNPTAFYLCASSGPGQSTYGYTFGSGTRLTVV.

The CDR3 DNA follows: TGCGCCAGCAGCTCCCAAATCCGGGGGAATTCACCCCTCCACTTT. Encoded protein: CASSSQIRGNSPLHF. The chain uses TRBV4-1 and TRBJ1-6, with D perhaps matching TRBD1 (5 bases). The CDR3 sequence is 15 residues long. Trimming stripped 5 bases from V and 7 bases from J, with 15 bases between. CDR1 and CDR2 from the germline V gene are MGHRA and YSYEKL.

This chain connects TRBV5-6 to TRBJ2-7; 9 positions match TRBD1. The CDR3 contains 13 residues. Per germline, CDR1 SGHDT and CDR2 YYEEEE. After removal of 4 bases from V and 6 bases from J, the junction contained 5 bases not matched to a gene. CDR3 region: CASSRQGVSEQYF. CDR3 sequence (DNA): TGTGCCAGCAGCCGACAGGGGGTAAGCGAGCAGTACTTC.

This clone has just one count. The gene calls are TRBV11-2 and TRBJ2-3; 10 bases agree with TRBD2. Germline assignment: CDR1 SGHAT and CDR2 FQNNGV. Trimming cost V 0 bases and J 0 bases; bases outside gene matches: 6. CDR3 length: 18 amino acids. CDR3 sequence: CASSLDRGLAASTDTQYF. The CDR3 DNA is TGTGCCAGCAGCTTAGATCGCGGACTAGCGGCTAGCACAGATACGCAGTATTTT.